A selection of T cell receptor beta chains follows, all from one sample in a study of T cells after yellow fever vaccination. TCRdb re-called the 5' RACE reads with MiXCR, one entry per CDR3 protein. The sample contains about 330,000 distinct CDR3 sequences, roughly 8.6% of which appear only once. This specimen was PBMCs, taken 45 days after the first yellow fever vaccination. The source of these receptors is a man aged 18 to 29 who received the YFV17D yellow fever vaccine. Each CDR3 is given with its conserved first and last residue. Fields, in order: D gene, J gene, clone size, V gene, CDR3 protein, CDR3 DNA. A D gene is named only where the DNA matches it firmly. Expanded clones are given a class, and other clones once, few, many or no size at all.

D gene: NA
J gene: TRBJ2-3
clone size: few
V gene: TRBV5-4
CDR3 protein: CASSWAAGGYTDTQYF
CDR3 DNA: TGTGCCAGCAGTTGGGCTGCTGGGGGGTACACAGATACGCAGTATTTT

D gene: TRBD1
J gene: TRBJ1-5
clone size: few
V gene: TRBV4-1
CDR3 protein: CASALGGGQNQPQHF
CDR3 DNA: TGCGCCAGCGCCCTGGGAGGGGGCCAAAATCAGCCCCAGCATTTT

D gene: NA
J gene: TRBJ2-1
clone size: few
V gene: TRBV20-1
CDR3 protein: CSASRPIARALQFF
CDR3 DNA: TGCAGTGCTAGTAGGCCTATAGCGAGGGCGTTACAGTTCTTC

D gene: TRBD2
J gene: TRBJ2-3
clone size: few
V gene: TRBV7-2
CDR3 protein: CASSYRAGAPSTQYF
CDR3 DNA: TGTGCCAGCAGCTACCGAGCGGGGGCCCCCAGTACGCAGTATTTT

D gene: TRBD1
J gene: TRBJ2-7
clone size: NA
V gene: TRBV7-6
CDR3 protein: CASSFGTGADEQYF
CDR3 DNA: TGTGCCAGCAGCTTCGGGACAGGAGCTGACGAGCAGTACTTC

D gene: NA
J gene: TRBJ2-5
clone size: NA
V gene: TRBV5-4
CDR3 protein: CASSWGPGTQYF
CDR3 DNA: TGTGCCAGCAGTTGGGGGCCGGGGACCCAGTACTTC

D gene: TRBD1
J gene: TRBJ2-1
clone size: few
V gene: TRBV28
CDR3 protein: CASSNPGQVPSEQFF
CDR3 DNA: TGTGCCAGCAGTAACCCGGGACAGGTCCCAAGTGAGCAGTTCTTC

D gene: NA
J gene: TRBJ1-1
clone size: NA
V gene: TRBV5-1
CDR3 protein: CASSFEGSNTEAFF
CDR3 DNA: TGCGCCAGCAGCTTCGAAGGGTCTAACACTGAAGCTTTCTTT

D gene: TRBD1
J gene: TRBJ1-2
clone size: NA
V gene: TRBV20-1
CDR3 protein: CSAPRDRALGYTF
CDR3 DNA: TGCAGTGCTCCGCGGGACAGGGCCCTAGGCTACACCTTC

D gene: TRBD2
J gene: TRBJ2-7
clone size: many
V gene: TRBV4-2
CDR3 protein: CASSQEEASGGYYEQYF
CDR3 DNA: TGTGCCAGCAGCCAAGAGGAGGCTAGCGGGGGATACTACGAGCAGTACTTC

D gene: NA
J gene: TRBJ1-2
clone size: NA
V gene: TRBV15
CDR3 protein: CATSSRRDGLPYGYTF
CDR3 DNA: TGTGCCACCAGCAGTAGACGGGACGGCCTTCCCTATGGCTACACCTTC

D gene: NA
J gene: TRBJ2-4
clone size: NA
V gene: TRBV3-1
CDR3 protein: CASSQGPILAPIQYF
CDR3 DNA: TGTGCCAGCAGCCAAGGACCGATTTTAGCACCCATTCAGTACTTC

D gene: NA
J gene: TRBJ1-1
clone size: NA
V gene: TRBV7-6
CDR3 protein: CASSGATGWPTEAFF
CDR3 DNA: TGTGCCAGCAGCGGCGCTACAGGGTGGCCCACTGAAGCTTTCTTT

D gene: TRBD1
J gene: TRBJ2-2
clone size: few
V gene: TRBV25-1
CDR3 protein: CASSGRGTGVFLNTGELFF
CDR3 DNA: TGTGCCAGCAGTGGCCGAGGGACAGGGGTATTTTTGAACACCGGGGAGCTGTTTTTT

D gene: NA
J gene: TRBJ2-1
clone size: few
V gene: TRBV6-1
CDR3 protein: CASSTGVLNNEQFF
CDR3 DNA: TGTGCCAGCAGTACGGGGGTCCTCAACAATGAGCAGTTCTTC

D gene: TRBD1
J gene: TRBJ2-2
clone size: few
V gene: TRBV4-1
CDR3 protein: CASSQDLGTGGSGELFF
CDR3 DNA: TGCGCCAGCAGCCAAGATCTAGGGACAGGGGGCTCCGGGGAGCTGTTTTTT